Below, one T cell receptor beta chain is given with its context. The CDR3 is 14 residues long. The V gene end was trimmed by 6 bases and the J gene end by 7 bases; junction bases not matched to a gene: 8. Germline CDR1 and CDR2: KGHDR and SFDVKD. Cohorts were assigned according to the clinical history that participants reported. The entry originates in a study of blood T cell repertoires in COVID-19. Study overall: In each case, the material was cDNA or gDNA derived from T cells, B-cell-depleted T cells, or PBMCs.

The authors' processing: Reference gene primer amplification gave nucleated cell count estimates. The repertoire was sequenced with immunoSEQ multiplex PCR; TCRdb's copy has only in-frame clones and lacks some. Clonal size and the V and J genes are those of that table, whereas D and trimming came from the DNA. The table has 190,000 or so clones, roughly 77% seen once. Sequencing used PBMCs or T cells enriched from blood (not recorded which). The receptor was derived from a man in his forties or fifties who had recovered from COVID-19. The chain employs TRBV24-1 and TRBJ2-1; 7 positions match TRBD1. In nucleotides, the CDR3 is TGTGCCACCAGTAGACAGGGAATCGAGAATGAGCAGTTCTTC. This gives the protein CATSRQGIENEQFF.